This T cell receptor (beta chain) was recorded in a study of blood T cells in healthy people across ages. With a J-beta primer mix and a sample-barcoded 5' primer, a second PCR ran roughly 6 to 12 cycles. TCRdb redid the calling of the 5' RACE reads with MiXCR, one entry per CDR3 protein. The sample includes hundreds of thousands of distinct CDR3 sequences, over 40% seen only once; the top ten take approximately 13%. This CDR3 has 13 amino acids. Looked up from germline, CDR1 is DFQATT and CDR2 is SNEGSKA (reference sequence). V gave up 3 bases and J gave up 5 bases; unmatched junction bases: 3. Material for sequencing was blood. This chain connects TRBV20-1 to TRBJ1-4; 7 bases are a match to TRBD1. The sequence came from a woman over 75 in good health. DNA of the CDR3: TGCAGTGCTAGGAGACAGGGCAATGAAAAACTGTTTTTT. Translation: CSARRQGNEKLFF.